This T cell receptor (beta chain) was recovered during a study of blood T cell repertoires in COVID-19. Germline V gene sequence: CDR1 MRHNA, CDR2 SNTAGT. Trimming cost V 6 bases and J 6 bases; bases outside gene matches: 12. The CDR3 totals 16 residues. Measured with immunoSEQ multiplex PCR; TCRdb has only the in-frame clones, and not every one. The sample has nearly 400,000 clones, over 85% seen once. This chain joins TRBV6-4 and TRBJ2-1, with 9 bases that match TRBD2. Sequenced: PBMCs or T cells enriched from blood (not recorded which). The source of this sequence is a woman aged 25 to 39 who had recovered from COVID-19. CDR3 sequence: CASSVRGAGGRNEQFF. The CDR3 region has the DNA TGTGCCAGCAGCGTCCGGGGAGCGGGAGGCCGCAATGAGCAGTTCTTC.